This T cell receptor beta chain was identified during a study of T cells in Graves' hyperthyroidism and ophthalmopathy (dated by TCRdb to between 2018 and 2020). A note on the overall study: Peripheral blood was collected at initial diagnosis, before any treatment. A discovery cohort of approximately 97 patients, about 43 with Graves' ophthalmopathy and fewer than 65 with stable Graves' hyperthyroidism, was used to find distinguishing TCR V-J signatures. Whether ophthalmopathy could be predicted prospectively was tested in an independent validation cohort made up of under 20 hyperthyroidism patients plus 17 patients who later progressed to ophthalmopathy. For training and testing, the roughly 97 patients in the discovery cohort were randomly divided in a 7:3 ratio. Thyroid tissue and blood T-cell repertoires from six Graves' hyperthyroidism patients were also compared in the study. After blood sampling, hyperthyroidism patients were treated with methimazole at a starting dose of 30 mg daily, and ophthalmopathy patients were treated with high-dose intravenous methylprednisolone. TCR Vbeta CDR3 sequencing of roughly 140 peripheral blood samples (fewer than 45 ophthalmopathy, 75 or so hyperthyroidism and roughly 17 progressor patients) is reported in the paper. What the study reported, not specific to this receptor: Blood samples also contained most of the expanded thyroid clonotypes (frequency above 0.001), which suggests that blood repertoires may reflect thyroid immune responses. During validation, the model predicted progression to ophthalmopathy a median of roughly 7.1 months ahead of onset, with around 65% sensitivity and under 85% specificity. Sample size was not statistically predetermined, and blinding of investigators to group allocation was not performed. A model built on a 13 V-J signature distinguished ophthalmopathy from stable hyperthyroidism, reaching about 88% sensitivity and around 81% specificity in cross-validation and 80%/75% in testing.

V sheds 4 bases and J sheds 0 bases, leaving 9 bases between their ends. The CDR3 length is 14 residues, termini included. Solely the CDR3 DNA is kept, with 42 bases framed from the first base. According to the germline V gene, CDR1 reads SGHTA and CDR2 reads FQGNSA. This clonotype was detected a few times. Its antigen remains unidentified. This is likely a read error, given that the CDR3 carries no conserved phenylalanine or tryptophan at its end. Amplification of TCR beta CDR3 regions was carried out from RNA transcripts. The first round of RT-PCR for the TCR CDR3 was performed with the HTBI primer set and the Qiagen OneStep RT-PCR kit. Libraries were constructed in a second round of multiplex PCR, after which size selection and purification were carried out. Paired-end sequencing of the libraries was performed with 100 bp reads on an Illumina HiSeq2000. In the authors' own workflow: SOAPnuke was used to process the raw data, with reads discarded if the reads contained adapters or uncalled bases, had a mean Phred below 15, or lacked an exact constant-primer or identifier match. COPE v1.2.5 was used to merge the high-quality paired reads, and each unique nucleotide sequence was defined as a clonotype. MiTCR v1.1 was used to align clonotypes to the IMGT TRBV, TRBD and TRBJ reference segments. The analysis was restricted to V-J combinations with a frequency above 0.0001, which together covered 99% to 99.2% of the repertoires. The TCS score was defined as F50 (clonal expansion) divided by E x V (chaos), with BLOSUM62-based TCRdist calculated between CDR3 peptides within each V-J. Welch's t-statistics and random forest reduced 450 to 600 V-J features to 13, which were used in a naive Bayes classifier (R e1071). The raw public reads went through TCRdb reprocessing: fastp at Q25, MiXCR clone calling, in-frame beta chains kept. Rows are unified per CDR3 protein, each entry keeping the most common DNA and genes. V and J calls and clone size were set by TCRdb, not the authors. Here the sample has about 500,000 distinct CDR3 sequences; about 15% occur a single time. The ten largest clones represent about 31% of the sample.

Moderately to severely active disease, a Clinical Activity Score of at least 3, a NOSPECS grade of at least 4, and a duration under 3 months were present in ophthalmopathy patients. Exclusion was applied to patients with uncontrolled infections, other autoimmune diseases, pregnancy or lactation. Diagnoses relied on clinical symptoms, serum thyroxine and TRAb, thyroid ultrasound and orbital computed tomography. PBMCs were separated from roughly 10 ml of fresh peripheral blood using Ficoll-Paque density gradient centrifugation. Trizol reagent was used to extract total RNA, and RNA quality was then checked on an Agilent 2100 Bioanalyzer.

The sample taken for sequencing was blood. The sequence derives from a woman younger than 45 with Graves' ophthalmopathy. The chain was built from TRBV7-2 and TRBJ1-2, with TRBD1 tentatively as D gene (6 bases match). The CDR3 reads as follows: CASSSQGANYGYTL. In nucleotides, the sequence is TGTGCCAGCAGCTCACAGGGCGCTAACTATGGCTACACCCTC.